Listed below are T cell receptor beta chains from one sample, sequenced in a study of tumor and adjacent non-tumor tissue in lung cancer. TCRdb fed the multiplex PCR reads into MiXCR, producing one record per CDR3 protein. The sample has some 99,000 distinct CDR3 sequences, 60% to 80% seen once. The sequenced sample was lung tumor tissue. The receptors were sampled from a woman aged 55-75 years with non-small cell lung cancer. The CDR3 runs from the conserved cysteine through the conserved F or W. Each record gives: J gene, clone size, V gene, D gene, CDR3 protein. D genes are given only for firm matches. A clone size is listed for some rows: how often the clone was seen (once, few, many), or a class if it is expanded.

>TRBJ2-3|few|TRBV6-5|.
CASSYPETDTQYF
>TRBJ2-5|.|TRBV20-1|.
CTARVSSQDQYF
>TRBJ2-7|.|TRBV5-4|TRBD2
CASNLTSGSLGQYF
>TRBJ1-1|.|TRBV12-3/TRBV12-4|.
CASNLEMWAEAFF
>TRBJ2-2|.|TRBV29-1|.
CSVDDSGIGELFF
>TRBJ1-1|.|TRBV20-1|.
CSVTSSGTEGFF
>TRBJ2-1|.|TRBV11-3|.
CANSIVRSSYNEQFF
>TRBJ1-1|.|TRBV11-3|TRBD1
CASSSQQGINTEAFF
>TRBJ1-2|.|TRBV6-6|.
CGSSQDSYGYTF
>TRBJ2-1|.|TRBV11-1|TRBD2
CASSPPSAGGFNEQFF
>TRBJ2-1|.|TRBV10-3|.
CASTVGSGKYNEQFF
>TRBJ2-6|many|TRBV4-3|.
CASSQERGANVLTF
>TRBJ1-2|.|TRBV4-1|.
CDSNQGRGPGYGYTF
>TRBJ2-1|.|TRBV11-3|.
CTSSLELTSGCHNEQLF
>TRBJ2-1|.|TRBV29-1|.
CSIERIQGSFF
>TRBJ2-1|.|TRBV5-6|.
CASSLVSSNEQFF
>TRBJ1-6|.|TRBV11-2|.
CASSLEASNSPLDF
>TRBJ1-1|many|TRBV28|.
CASRWGSTEAFF
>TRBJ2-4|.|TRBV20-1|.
CSVSSIGLANNIQYF
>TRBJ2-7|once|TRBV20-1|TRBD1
CSACRGTYGQYF
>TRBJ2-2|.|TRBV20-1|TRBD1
CSAGQGAKRELFF
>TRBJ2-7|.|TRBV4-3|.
CASSQDIVVSRWVTNGYEQYF
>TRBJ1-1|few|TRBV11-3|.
CASSLDSGRGTEALF
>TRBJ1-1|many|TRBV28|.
CASYGGTEAFF
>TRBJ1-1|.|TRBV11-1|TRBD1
CASSMGRGTTEVFF
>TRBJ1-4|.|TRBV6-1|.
CARSSAGEHANEKLFF
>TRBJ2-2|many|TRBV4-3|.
CASSQDGSTGHQGELFF
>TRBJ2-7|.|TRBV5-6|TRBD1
CASSRDRGSYEQYF
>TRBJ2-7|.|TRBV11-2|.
CASSLLPRGNYYEQYF
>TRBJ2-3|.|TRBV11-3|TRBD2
CASRRNSGDIQYF
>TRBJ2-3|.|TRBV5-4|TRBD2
CASSRELAGWTDTQYF
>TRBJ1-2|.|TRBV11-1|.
CACSSQGPLYSYTF